This paragraph reports one T cell receptor (beta chain). This clonotype occurred a few times. Its antigen specificity is not known. No much larger clone is present one base from it, and per-base qualities are unavailable. This entry is derived from a study of response to subunit inactivated influenza vaccine (dated by TCRdb to between 2017 and 2018). As for the study more broadly: Deep quantitative profiling of the T cell receptor repertoire was used in the study to follow responses to a trivalent subunit inactivated influenza vaccine. What the work shows at the level of the full study, not this receptor alone: According to the authors, only a limited number of new T cells may be recruited by each seasonal influenza vaccination.

CDR1 LGHDT and CDR2 YNNKEL were looked up in the germline V gene (reference sequence). V is pared back by 1 base and J by 7 bases, with 11 bases lying between the germline termini. CDR3 length: 13 amino acids, cysteine to phenylalanine. CDR3 DNA only is kept here, 39 bases in frame from base 1. Library creation used RT-PCR. Sequencing took place on an Illumina HiSeq 2500. TCRdb handled the public reads itself, with Q25 trimming in fastp and clone calling in MiXCR, and kept productive beta chains. Each CDR3 protein appears once, grouped with its most common genes and DNA. A total of just over 300,000 distinct CDR3 sequences appear in this sample, just over 20% of them only once. The biggest ten clones account for roughly 10% of the sample.

The origin of this receptor is a man aged 50-75 years who received an inactivated influenza vaccine. Donor details come from another sample of the same person, matched by shared clones. Rearrangement joined TRBV3-1 to TRBJ2-7, with an unclear D gene assignment. The sequencing used PBMCs from blood, collected about 19 months after vaccination. The DNA sequence is as follows: TGTGCCAGCAGCCAAGGCTTTTTCAAGGAGCAGTACTTC. It specifies CASSQGFFKEQYF.